This T cell receptor beta chain was recovered during a study of cytomegalovirus exposure and HLA in healthy donors. Findings and limits, study-wide: Earlier findings revealed that most TCR beta V segments proved productive either about 87% or about 30% of the time. Reports credit the classifier with highly specific, highly sensitive diagnosis of cytomegalovirus status.

Primers included in the PCR were 60 Vbeta and 13 Jbeta primers. Generated by immunoSEQ multiplex PCR, the TCRdb table keeps only in-frame clones and is missing some. The table lists 85,000 to 100,000 clones, roughly 78% of them singletons. At sampling all donors were nominally healthy, likely with unrecorded immune exposures. This clone was detected once. Antigen: not known. The germline V gene encodes CDR1 MRHNA and CDR2 SNTAGT. CDR3 length: 15 residues. V dropped 2 bases and J dropped 1; count of bases not matched to a gene: 3. Sequences were obtained from PBMCs. This receptor was obtained from a man aged 25-40 years in good health and CMV-seronegative. V is TRBV6-4 and J is TRBJ2-3, with 7 bases aligning to TRBD2. CDR3 residues: CASSDPSGGTDTQYF. In nucleotides, the CDR3 is TGTGCCAGCAGTGACCCCAGCGGGGGCACAGATACGCAGTATTTT.